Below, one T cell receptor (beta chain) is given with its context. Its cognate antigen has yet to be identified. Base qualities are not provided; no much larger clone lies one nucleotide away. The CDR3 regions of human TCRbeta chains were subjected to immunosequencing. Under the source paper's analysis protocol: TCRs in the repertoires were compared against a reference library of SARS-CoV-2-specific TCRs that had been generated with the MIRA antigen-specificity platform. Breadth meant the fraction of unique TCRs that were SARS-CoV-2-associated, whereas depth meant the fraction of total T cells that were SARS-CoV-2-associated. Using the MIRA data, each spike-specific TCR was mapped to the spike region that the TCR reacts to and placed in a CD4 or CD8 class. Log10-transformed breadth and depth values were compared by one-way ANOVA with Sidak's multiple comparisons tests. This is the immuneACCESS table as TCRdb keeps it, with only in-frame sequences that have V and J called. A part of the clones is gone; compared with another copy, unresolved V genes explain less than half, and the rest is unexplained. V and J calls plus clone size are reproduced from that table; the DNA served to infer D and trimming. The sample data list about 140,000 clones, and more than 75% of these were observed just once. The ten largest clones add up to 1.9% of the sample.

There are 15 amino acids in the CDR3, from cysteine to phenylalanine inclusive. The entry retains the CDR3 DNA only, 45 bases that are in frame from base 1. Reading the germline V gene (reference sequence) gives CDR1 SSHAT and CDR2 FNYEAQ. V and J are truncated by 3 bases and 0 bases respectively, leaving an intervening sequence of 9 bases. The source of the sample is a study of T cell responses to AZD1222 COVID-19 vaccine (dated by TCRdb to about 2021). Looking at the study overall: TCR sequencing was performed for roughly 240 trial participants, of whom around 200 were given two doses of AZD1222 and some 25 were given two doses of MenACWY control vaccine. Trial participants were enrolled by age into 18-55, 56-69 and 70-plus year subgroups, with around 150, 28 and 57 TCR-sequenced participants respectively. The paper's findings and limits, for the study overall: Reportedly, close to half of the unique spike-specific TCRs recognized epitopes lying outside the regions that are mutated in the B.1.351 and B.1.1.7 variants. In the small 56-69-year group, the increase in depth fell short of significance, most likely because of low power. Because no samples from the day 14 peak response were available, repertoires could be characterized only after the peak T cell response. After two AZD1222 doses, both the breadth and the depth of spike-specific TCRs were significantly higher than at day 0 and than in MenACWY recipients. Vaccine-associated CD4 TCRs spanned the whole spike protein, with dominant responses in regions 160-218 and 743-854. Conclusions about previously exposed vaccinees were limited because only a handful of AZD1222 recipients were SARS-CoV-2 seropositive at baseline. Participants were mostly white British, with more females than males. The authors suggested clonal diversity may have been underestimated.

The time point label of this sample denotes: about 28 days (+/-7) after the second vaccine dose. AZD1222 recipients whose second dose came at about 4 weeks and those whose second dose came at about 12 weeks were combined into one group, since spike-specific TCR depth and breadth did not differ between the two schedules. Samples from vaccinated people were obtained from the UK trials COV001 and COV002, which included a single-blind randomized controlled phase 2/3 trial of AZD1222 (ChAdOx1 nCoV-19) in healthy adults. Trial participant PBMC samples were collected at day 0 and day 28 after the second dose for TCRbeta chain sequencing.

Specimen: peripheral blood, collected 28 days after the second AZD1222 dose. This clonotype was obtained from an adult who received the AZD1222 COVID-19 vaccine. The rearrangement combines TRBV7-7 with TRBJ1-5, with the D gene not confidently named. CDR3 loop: CASSLQRNSNQPQHF. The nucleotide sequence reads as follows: TGTGCCAGCAGCTTGCAAAGGAATAGCAATCAGCCCCAGCATTTT. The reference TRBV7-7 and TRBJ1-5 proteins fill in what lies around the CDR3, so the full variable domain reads GAGVSQSPRYKVTKRGQDVTLRCDPISSHATLYWYQQALGQGPEFLTYFNYEAQPDKSGLPSDRFSAERPEGSISTLTIQRTEQRDSAMYRCASSLQRNSNQPQHFGDGTRLSIL.